This TCR beta chain was sequenced in a study of cytomegalovirus exposure and HLA in healthy donors. From germline, CDR1 is LNHDA and CDR2 SQIVND (reference sequence). The length of the CDR3 is 14 residues. V lost 6 bases, J lost 1 base, and 4 bases stayed unmatched. The donors gave bone marrow, and they were healthy. As to this clone: Its antigen is currently unknown.

Study findings and constraints: The likely explanation for a cluster of highly shared sequence variants was sequencing artifact. In a later analysis, V- and J-gene trimming of beta chains associated with a DCLRE1C missense variant, replicated independently.

PCR used 60 Vbeta primers and 13 Jbeta primers. Data came from immunoSEQ multiplex PCR; TCRdb stores just in-frame clones and leaves some out. The repertoire has over 150,000 clones, around 75% of them found once; the top ten carry 1.9%. The genes are TRBV19 and TRBJ1-1; 8 nucleotides agree with TRBD1. Input material: PBMCs. This receptor was obtained from a human donor in good health. The CDR3 here is CASRPGQENTEAFF. Written as DNA, the CDR3 is TGTGCCAGTAGGCCGGGACAGGAGAACACTGAAGCTTTCTTT. Looking up the rest from reference TRBV19 and TRBJ1-1 gives the full variable domain: DGGITQSPKYLFRKEGQNVTLSCEQNLNHDAMYWYRQDPGQGLRLIYYSQIVNDFQKGDIAEGYSVSREKKESFPLTVTSAQKNPTAFYLCASRPGQENTEAFFGQGTRLTVV.